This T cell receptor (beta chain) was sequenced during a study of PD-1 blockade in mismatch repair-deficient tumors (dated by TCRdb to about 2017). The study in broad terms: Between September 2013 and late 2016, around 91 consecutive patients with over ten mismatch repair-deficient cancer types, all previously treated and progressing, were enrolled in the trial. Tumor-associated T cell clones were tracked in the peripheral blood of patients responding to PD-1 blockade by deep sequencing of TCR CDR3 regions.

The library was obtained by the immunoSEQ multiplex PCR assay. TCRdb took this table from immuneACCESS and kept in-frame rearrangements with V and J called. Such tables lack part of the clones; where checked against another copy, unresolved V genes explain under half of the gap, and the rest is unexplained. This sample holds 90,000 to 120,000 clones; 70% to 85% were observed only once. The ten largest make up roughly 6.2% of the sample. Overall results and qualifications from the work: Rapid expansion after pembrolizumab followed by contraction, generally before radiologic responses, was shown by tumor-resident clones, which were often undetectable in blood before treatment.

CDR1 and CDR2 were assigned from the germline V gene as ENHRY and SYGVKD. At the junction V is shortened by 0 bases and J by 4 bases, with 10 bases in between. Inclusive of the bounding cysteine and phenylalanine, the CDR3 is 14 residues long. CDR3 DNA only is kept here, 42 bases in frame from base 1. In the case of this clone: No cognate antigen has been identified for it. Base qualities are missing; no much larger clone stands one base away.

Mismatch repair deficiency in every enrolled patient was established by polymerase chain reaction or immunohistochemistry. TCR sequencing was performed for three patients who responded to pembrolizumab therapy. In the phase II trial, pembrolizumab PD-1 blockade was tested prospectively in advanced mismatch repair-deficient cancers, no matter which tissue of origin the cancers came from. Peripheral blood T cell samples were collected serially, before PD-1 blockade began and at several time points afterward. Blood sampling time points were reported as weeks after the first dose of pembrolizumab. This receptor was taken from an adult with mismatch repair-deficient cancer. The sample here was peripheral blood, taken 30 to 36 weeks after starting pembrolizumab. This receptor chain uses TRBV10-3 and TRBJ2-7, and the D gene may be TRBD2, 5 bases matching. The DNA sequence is TGTGCCATCAGTGAGTCGACTAATAGTTACGAGCAGTACTTC. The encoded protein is CAISESTNSYEQYF.